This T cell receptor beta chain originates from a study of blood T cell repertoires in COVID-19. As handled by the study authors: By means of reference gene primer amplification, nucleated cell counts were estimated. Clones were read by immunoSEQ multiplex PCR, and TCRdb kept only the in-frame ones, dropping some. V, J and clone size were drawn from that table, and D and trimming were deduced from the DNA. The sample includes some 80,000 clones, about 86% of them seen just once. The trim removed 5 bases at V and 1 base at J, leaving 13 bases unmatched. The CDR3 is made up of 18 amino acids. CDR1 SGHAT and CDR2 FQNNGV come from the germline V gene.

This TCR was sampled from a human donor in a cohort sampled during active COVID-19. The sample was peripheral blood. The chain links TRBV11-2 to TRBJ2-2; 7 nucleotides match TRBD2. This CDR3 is CASSPRKSGGLNTGELFF. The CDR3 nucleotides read TGTGCCAGCAGCCCCAGAAAGTCGGGGGGATTGAACACCGGGGAGCTGTTTTTT.